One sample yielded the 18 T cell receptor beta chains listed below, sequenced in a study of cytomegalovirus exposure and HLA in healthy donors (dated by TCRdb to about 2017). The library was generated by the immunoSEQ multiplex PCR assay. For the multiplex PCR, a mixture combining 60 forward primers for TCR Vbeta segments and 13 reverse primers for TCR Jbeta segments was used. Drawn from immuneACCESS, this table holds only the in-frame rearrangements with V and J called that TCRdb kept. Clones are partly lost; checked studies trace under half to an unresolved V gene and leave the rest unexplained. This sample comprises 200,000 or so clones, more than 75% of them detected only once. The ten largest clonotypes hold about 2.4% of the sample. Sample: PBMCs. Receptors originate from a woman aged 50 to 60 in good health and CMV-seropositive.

CDR3 sequence: CASRTEGASFF. CDR3 bases: TGTGCCAGCAGAACCGAGGGGGCATCGTTCTTC. The rearrangement links TRBV11-2 to TRBJ2-1; 7 bases agree with TRBD1. CDR3 length: 11 amino acids. Trimming cost V 6 bases and J 15 bases; bases outside gene matches: 8. Looked up from germline, CDR1 is SGHAT and CDR2 is FQNNGV.

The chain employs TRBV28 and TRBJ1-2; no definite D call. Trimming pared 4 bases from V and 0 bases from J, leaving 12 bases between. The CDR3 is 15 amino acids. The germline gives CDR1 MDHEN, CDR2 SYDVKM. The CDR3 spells CASSSTATANYGYTF. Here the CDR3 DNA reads TGTGCCAGCAGTTCTACAGCAACAGCTAACTATGGCTACACCTTC.

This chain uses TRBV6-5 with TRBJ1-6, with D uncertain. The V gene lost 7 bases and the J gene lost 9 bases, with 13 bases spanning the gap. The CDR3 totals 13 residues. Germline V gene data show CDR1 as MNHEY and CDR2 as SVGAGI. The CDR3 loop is CASTQKAPSPLHF. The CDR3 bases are TGTGCCAGCACTCAAAAAGCCCCTTCACCCCTCCACTTT.

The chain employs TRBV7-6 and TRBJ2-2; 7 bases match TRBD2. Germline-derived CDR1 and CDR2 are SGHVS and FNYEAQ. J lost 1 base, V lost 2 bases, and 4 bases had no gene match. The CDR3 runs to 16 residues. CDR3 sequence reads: CASSLNPSGNTGELFF. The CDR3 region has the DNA TGTGCCAGCAGCTTAAACCCTAGCGGGAACACCGGGGAGCTGTTTTTT.

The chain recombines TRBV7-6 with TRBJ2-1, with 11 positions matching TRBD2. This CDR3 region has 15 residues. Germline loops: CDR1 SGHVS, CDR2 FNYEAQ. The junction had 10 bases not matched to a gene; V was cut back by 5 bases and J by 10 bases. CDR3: CASSPGVAGGQEQFF. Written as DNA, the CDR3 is TGTGCCAGCAGCCCCGGGGTAGCGGGGGGGCAGGAGCAGTTCTTC.

CDR3 residues: CASSTRAGGHYGYTF. The DNA of the CDR3 is TGTGCCAGCAGCACTAGGGCAGGGGGGCACTATGGCTACACCTTC. V gene TRBV5-4 combines with J gene TRBJ1-2; 7 positions match TRBD1. Trimming cost V 4 bases and J 3 bases; bases outside gene matches: 9. There are 15 residues in the CDR3. Germline values: CDR1 SGHNT, CDR2 YYREEE (reference sequence). Combining the CDR3 with reference TRBV5-4 and TRBJ1-2 gives the whole variable domain ETGVTQSPTHLIKTRGQQVTLRCSSQSGHNTVSWYQQALGQGPQFIFQYYREEENGRGNFPPRFSGLQFPNYSSELNVNALELDDSALYLCASSTRAGGHYGYTFGSGTRLTVV.

The CDR3 nucleotides are TGTGCCAGCACCAGTCGGGGAAGAGGCTACACCTTC. Translating gives CASTSRGRGYTF. The genes are TRBV6-5 and TRBJ1-2; no reliable D call. Germline CDR1 reads MNHEY; CDR2 reads SVGAGI. Trimming took 7 bases from V and 8 from J, leaving 14 bases between them. CDR3 size: 12 residues.

CDR3 region: CAWSPGTPTGELFF. In nucleotides, the CDR3 is TGTGCCTGGAGTCCCGGGACACCCACCGGGGAGCTGTTTTTT. The V call is TRBV30, the J call TRBJ2-2; possibly TRBD1 for D (6 bases). CDR1 GTSNPN and CDR2 SVGIG come from the germline V gene (reference sequence). This CDR3 has 14 residues. V was cut by 2 bases and J by 4 bases, with 11 bases left in between.

DNA of the CDR3: TGTGCCATGCCCTCCGACAGGGCGAACACTGAAGCTTTCTTT. It yields the protein CAMPSDRANTEAFF. The chain is built from TRBV27 and TRBJ1-1; 7 bases agree with TRBD1. This CDR3 has 14 amino acids. Germline values: CDR1 MNHEY, CDR2 SMNVEV (reference sequence). J gave up 1 base and V 10 bases, and 9 bases lay outside the gene matches.

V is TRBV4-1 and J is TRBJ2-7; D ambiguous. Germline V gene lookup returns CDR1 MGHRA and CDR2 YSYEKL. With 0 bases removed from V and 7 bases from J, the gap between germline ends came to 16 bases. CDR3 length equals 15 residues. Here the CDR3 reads CASSQDHRSVSEQYF. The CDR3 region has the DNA TGCGCCAGCAGCCAAGATCACCGTTCGGTTTCGGAGCAGTACTTC.

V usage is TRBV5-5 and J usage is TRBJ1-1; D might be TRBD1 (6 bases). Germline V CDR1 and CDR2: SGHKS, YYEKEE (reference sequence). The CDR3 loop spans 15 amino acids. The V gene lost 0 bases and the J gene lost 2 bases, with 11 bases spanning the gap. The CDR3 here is CASSLAGETNTEAFF. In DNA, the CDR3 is TGTGCCAGCAGCTTGGCAGGGGAGACTAACACTGAAGCTTTCTTT. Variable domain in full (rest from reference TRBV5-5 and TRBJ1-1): DAGVTQSPTHLIKTRGQQVTLRCSPISGHKSVSWYQQVLGQGPQFIFQYYEKEERGRGNFPDRFSARQFPNYSSELNVNALLLGDSALYLCASSLAGETNTEAFFGQGTRLTVV.

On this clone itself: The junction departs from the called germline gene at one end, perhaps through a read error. This CDR3 is CSSSFQGAPFGYTF. CDR3 coding DNA: TGTTCCAGCAGCTTCCAGGGGGCCCCTTTTGGCTACACCTTC. This chain connects TRBV7-9 to TRBJ1-2; 8 bases agree with TRBD1. Per the germline V gene, CDR1 is SEHNR and CDR2 is FQNEAQ (reference sequence). The CDR3 is 14 amino acids.

CDR3 in amino acids: CASRIGPGTATEQYF. In DNA form, the CDR3 reads TGTGCCAGCCGGATTGGCCCGGGTACGGCGACCGAGCAGTACTTC. The chain employs TRBV6-1 and TRBJ2-7; D not resolved. The CDR3 totals 15 residues. Germline V gene sequence: CDR1 MNHNS, CDR2 SASEGT. Trimming pared 8 bases from V and 6 bases from J, leaving 23 bases between.

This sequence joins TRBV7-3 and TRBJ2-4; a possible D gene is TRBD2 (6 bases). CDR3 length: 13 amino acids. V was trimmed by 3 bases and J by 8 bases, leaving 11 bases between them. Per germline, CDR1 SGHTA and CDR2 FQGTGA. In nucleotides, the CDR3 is TGTGCCAGCAGCTTGGGGGGAGGCGACATTCAGTACTTC. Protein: CASSLGGGDIQYF.

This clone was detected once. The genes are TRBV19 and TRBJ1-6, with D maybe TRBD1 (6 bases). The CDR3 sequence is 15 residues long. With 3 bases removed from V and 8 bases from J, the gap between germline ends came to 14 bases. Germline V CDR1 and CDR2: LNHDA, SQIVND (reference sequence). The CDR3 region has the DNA TGTGCCAGTAGTATCAGGGGCAGCTTTGATTCACCCCTCCACTTT. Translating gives CASSIRGSFDSPLHF.

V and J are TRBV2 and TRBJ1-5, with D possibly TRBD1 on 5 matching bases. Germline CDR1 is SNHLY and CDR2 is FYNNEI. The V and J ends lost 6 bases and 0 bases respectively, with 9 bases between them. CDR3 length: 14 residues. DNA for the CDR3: TGTGCCAGCAGAGGGGTAAATAGCAATCAGCCCCAGCATTTT. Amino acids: CASRGVNSNQPQHF. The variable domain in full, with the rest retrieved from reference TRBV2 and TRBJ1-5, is EPEVTQTPSHQVTQMGQEVILRCVPISNHLYFYWYRQILGQKVEFLVSFYNNEISEKSEIFDDQFSVERPDGSNFTLKIRSTKLEDSAMYFCASRGVNSNQPQHFGDGTRLSIL.

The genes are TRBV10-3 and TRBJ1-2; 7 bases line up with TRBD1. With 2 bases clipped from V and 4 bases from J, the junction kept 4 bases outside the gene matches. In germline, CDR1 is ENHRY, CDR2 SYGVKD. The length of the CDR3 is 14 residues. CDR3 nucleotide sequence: TGTGCCATCAGTGAGGGGACAGTTTTCTATGGCTACACCTTC. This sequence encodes CAISEGTVFYGYTF.

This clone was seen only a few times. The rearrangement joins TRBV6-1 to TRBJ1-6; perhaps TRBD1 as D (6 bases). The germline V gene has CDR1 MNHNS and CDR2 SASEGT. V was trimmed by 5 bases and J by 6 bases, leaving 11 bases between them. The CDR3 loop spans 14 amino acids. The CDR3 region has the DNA TGTGCCAGCAGTCGGACAGCACCTAATTCACCCCTCCACTTT. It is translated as CASSRTAPNSPLHF.